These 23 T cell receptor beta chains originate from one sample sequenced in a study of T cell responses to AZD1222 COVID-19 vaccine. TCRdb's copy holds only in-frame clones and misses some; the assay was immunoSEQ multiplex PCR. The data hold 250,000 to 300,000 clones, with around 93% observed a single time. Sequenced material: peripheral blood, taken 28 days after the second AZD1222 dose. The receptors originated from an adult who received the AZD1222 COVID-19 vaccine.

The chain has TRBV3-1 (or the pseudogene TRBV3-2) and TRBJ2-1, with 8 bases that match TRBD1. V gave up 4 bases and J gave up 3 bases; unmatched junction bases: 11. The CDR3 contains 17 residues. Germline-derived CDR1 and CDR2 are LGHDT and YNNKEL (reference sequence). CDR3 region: CASSLLLGQGHYNEQFF. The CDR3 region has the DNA TGTGCCAGCAGCCTACTTCTCGGACAGGGACACTACAATGAGCAGTTCTTC.

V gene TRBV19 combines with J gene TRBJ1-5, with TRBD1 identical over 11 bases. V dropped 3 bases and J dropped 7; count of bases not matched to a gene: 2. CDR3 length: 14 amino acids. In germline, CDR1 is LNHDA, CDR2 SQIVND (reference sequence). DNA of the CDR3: TGTGCCAGTAGTATCGGACAGGGGGCACAGCCCCAGCATTTT. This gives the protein CASSIGQGAQPQHF. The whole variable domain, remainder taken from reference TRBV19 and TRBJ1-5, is DGGITQSPKYLFRKEGQNVTLSCEQNLNHDAMYWYRQDPGQGLRLIYYSQIVNDFQKGDIAEGYSVSREKKESFPLTVTSAQKNPTAFYLCASSIGQGAQPQHFGDGTRLSIL.

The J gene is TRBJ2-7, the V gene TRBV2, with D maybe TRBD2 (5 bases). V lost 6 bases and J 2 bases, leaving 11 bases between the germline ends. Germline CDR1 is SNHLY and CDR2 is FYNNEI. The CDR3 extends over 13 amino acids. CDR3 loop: CASRASPTYEQYF. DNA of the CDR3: TGTGCCAGCAGGGCTAGCCCAACCTACGAGCAGTACTTC.

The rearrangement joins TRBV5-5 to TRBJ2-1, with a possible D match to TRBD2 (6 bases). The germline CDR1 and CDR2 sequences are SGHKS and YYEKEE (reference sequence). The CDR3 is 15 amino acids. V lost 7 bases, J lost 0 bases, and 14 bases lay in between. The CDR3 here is CASAPGLLSYNEQFF. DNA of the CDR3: TGTGCCAGCGCCCCGGGACTCCTCTCCTACAATGAGCAGTTCTTC.

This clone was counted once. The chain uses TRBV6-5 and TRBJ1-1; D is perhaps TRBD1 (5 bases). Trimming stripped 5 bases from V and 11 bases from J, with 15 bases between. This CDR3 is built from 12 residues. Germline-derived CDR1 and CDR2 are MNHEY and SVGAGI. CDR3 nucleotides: TGTGCCAGCAGTCCATTGACAGTGGGGGCTTTCTTT. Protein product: CASSPLTVGAFF.

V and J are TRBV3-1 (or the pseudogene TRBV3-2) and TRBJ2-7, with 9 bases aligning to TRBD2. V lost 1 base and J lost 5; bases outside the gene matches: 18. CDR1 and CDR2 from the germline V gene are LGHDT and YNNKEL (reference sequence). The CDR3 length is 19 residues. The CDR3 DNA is TGTGCCAGCAGCCAAGGGGTCGAGGATAGCGGGAGAAGACGAGACGAGCAGTACTTC. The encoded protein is CASSQGVEDSGRRRDEQYF.

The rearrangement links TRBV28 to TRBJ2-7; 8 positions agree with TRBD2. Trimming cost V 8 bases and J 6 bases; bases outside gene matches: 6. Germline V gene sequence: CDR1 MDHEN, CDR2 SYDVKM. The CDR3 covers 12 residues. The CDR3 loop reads CASPSGRGEQYF. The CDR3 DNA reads TGTGCCAGCCCCAGCGGGAGAGGCGAGCAGTACTTC.

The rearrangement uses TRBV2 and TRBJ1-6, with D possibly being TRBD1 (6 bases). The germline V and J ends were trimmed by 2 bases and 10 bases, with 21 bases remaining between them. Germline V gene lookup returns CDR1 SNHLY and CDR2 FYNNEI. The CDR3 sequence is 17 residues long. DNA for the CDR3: TGTGCCAGCAGTGAATGGGCACCCGGGGGCAAATCGTCACCCCTCCACTTT. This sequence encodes CASSEWAPGGKSSPLHF.

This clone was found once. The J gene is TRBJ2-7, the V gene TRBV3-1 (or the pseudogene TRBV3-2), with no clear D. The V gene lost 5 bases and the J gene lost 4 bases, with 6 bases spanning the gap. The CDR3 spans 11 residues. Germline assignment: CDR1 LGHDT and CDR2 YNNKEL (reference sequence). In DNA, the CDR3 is TGTGCCAGCAGCGCACCATACGAGCAGTACTTC. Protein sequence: CASSAPYEQYF.

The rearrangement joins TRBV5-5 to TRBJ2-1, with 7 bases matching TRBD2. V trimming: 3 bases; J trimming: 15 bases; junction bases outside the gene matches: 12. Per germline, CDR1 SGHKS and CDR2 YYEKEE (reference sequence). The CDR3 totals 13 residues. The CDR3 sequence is CASSWGGLELRFF. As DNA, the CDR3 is TGTGCCAGCAGCTGGGGTGGACTAGAATTGCGGTTCTTC.

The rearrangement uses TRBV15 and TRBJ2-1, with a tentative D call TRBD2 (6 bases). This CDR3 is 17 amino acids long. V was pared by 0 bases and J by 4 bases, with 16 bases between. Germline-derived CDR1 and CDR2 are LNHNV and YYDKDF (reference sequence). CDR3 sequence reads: CATSRDYGGPSYNEQFF. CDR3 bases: TGTGCCACCAGCAGAGATTACGGAGGGCCGAGTTACAATGAGCAGTTCTTC.

The CDR3 spells CASSPMKAVTDTQYF. The DNA of the CDR3 is TGTGCCAGCAGTCCTATGAAAGCGGTAACAGATACGCAGTATTTT. The chain couples TRBV2 to TRBJ2-3, with D perhaps matching TRBD2 (5 bases). The CDR3 totals 15 residues. CDR1 is SNHLY, CDR2 FYNNEI, per germline. Trimming left V 5 bases short and J 3 bases short, with 15 bases between. The full variable domain, its missing parts supplied by reference TRBV2 and TRBJ2-3, is EPEVTQTPSHQVTQMGQEVILRCVPISNHLYFYWYRQILGQKVEFLVSFYNNEISEKSEIFDDQFSVERPDGSNFTLKIRSTKLEDSAMYFCASSPMKAVTDTQYFGPGTRLTVL.

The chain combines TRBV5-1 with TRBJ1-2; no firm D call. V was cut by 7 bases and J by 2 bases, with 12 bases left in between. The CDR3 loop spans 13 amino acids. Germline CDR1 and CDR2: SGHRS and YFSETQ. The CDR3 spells CASGSDVNYGYTF. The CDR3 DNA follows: TGCGCCAGCGGCAGTGATGTAAACTATGGCTACACCTTC.

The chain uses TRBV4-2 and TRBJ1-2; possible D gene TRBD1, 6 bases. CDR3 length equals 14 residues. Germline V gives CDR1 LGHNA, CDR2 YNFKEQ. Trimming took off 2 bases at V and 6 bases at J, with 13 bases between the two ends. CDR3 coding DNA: TGTGCCAGCAGCCAAACTACAGGGCAGGATGGCTACACCTTC. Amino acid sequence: CASSQTTGQDGYTF.

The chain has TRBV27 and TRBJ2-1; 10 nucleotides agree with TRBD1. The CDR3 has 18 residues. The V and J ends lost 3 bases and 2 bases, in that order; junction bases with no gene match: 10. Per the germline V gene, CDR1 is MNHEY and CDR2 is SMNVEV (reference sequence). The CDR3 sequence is CASSFGNAGQGAYNEQFF. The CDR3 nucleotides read TGTGCCAGCAGTTTTGGAAACGCCGGACAGGGGGCCTACAATGAGCAGTTCTTC.

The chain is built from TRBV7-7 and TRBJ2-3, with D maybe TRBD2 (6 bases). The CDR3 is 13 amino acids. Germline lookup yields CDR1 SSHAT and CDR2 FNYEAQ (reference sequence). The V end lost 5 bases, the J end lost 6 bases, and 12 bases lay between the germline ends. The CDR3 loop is CASSPGGRDTQYF. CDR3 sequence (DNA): TGTGCCAGCAGCCCCGGGGGTCGGGATACGCAGTATTTT.

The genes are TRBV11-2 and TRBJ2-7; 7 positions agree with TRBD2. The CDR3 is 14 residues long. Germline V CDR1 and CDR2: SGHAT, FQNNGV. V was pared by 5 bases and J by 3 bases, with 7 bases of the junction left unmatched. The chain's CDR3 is CASSRAGSVYEQYF. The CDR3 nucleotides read TGTGCCAGCAGCCGAGCGGGATCGGTCTACGAGCAGTACTTC.

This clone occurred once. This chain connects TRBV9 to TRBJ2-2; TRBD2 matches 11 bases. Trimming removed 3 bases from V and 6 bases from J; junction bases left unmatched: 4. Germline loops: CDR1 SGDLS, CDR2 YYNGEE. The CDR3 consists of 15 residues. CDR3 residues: CASSASGLAAGELFF. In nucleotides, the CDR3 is TGTGCCAGCAGCGCTTCGGGACTAGCGGCCGGGGAGCTGTTTTTT.

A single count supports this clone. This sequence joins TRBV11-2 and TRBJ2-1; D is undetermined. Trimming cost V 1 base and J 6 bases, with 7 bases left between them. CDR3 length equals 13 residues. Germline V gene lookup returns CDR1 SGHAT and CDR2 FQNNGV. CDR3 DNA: TGTGCCAGCAGCTTAGTTCCCGGCAATGAGCAGTTCTTC. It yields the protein CASSLVPGNEQFF.

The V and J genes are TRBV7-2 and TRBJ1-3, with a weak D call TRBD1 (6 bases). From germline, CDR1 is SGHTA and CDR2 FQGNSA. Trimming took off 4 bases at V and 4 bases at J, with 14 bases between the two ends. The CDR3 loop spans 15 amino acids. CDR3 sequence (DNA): TGTGCCAGCAGCTCATCGCAGGGGCGAGGAAACACCATATATTTT. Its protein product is CASSSSQGRGNTIYF.

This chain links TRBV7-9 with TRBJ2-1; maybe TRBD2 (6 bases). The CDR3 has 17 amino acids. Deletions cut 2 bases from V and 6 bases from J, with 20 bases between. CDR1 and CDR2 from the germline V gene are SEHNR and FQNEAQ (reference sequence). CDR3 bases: TGTGCCAGCAGCTTACTGGAGGGCGCCGGCCGGGGCAATGAGCAGTTCTTC. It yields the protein CASSLLEGAGRGNEQFF.

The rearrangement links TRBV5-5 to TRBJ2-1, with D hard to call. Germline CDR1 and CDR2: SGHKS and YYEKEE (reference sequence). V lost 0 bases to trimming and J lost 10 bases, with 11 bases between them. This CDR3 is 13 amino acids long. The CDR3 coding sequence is TGTGCCAGCAGCTTGGATACGGCTCGCGAGCAGTTCTTC. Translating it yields CASSLDTAREQFF.

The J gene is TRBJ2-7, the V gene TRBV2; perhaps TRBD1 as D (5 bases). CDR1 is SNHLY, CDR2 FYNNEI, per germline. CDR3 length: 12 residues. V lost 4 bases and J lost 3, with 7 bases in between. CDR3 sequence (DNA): TGTGCCAGCAGTGGACAGTACTACGAGCAGTACTTC. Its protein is CASSGQYYEQYF. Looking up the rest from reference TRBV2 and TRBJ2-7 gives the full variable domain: EPEVTQTPSHQVTQMGQEVILRCVPISNHLYFYWYRQILGQKVEFLVSFYNNEISEKSEIFDDQFSVERPDGSNFTLKIRSTKLEDSAMYFCASSGQYYEQYFGPGTRLTVT.